This T cell receptor beta chain was captured by sequencing in a study of identical twins. Whole-study results and caveats: The more abundant beta clonotypes in cord blood had fewer insertions, and memory repertoires did not show this.

Germline V lookup: CDR1 LGHDT, CDR2 YNNKEL (reference sequence). V gave up 1 base and J gave up 3 bases, with 4 bases separating them. The CDR3 totals 13 residues. One entry per CDR3 protein, called by TCRdb with MiXCR from the 5' RACE reads. The repertoire holds fewer than 500,000 distinct CDR3 sequences, around 24% seen once, with 2.9% in the top ten. With regard to this clonotype: Its target is not known.

This sample was shared with a second study, whose subject was T cells expressing NK-cell markers.

The rearrangement joins TRBV3-1 to TRBJ1-3; the D is unclear. The TCR was taken from a woman aged 18-29 years in good health. Material for sequencing was CD4+ T cells sorted from blood. The CDR3 loop is CASSQGYGNTIYF. The CDR3 DNA follows: TGTGCCAGCAGCCAAGGGTATGGAAACACCATATATTTT.